This TCR beta chain was sequenced during a study of sequential checkpoint blockade in melanoma. Whole-study context: First-line arms were nivolumab then ipilimumab, or the reverse, randomized 1:1.

Regarding treatment: randomized to nivolumab then ipilimumab (arm A) or the reverse (arm B). No patient had prior DNA-damaging chemotherapy. From thawed PBMCs, live CD3+CD8+ cells negative for CD19 and CD56 were sorted. Clones were read by immunoSEQ multiplex PCR, and TCRdb kept only the in-frame ones, dropping some. The top ten hold roughly 29% of the sample, which has 6,100 or so clones, approximately 48% seen once. This clone was picked up a small number of times. The CDR3 is 15 amino acids. The V gene end was trimmed by 6 bases and the J gene end by 4 bases; junction bases not matched to a gene: 11. The germline CDR1 and CDR2 sequences are SGHTA and FQGNSA.

This receptor was identified in a human patient with melanoma. Some clones in this sample may be carry-over from other donors' samples. This chain links TRBV7-2 with TRBJ1-1; 7 positions match TRBD1. The material sequenced was CD8+ T cells sorted from blood (inferred from file names), taken from a patient given nivolumab and ipilimumab in sequence. The CDR3 DNA reads TGTGCCAGCAGAAGAGTAGGGGACAGACCCACTGAAGCTTTCTTT. It yields the protein CASRRVGDRPTEAFF. The entire variable domain, with the rest obtained from reference TRBV7-2 and TRBJ1-1, is as follows: GAGVSQSPSNKVTEKGKDVELRCDPISGHTALYWYRQSLGQGLEFLIYFQGNSAPDKSGLPSDRFSAERTGGSVSTLTIQRTQQEDSAVYLCASRRVGDRPTEAFFGQGTRLTVV.